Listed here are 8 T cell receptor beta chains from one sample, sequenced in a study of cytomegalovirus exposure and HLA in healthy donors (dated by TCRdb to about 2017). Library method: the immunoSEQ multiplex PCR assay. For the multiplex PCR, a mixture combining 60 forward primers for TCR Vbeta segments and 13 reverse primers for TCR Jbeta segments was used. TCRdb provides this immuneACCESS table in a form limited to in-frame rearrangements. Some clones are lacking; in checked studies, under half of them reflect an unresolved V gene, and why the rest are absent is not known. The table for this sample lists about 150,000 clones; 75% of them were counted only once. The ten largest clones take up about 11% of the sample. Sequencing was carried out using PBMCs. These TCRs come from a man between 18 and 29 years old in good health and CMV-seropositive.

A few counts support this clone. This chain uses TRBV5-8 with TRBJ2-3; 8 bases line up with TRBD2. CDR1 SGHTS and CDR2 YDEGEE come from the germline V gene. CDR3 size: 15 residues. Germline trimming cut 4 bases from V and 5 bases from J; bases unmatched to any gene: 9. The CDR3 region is CASSPGMREVDTQYF. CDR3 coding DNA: TGTGCCAGCAGCCCCGGGATGCGGGAGGTAGATACGCAGTATTTT.

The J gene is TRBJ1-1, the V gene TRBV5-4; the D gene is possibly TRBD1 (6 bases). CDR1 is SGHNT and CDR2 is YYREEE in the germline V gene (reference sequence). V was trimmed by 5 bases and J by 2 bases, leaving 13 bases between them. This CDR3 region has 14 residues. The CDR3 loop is CASSPVGANTEAFF. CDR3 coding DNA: TGTGCCAGCAGTCCAGTGGGGGCTAACACTGAAGCTTTCTTT.

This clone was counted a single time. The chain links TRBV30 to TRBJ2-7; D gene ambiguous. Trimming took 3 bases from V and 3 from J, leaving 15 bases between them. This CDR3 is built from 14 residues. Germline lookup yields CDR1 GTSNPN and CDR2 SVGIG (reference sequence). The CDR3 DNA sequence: TGTGCCTGGAGCATCTGGGCGCAAAACTACGAGCAGTACTTC. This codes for CAWSIWAQNYEQYF.

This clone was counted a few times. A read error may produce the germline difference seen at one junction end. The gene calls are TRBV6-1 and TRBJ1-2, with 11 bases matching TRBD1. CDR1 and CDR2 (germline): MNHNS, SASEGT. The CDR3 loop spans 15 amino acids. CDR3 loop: CASSEGTGGAYGYPF. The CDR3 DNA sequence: TGTGCCAGCAGTGAAGGGACAGGGGGCGCCTATGGCTACCCCTTC.

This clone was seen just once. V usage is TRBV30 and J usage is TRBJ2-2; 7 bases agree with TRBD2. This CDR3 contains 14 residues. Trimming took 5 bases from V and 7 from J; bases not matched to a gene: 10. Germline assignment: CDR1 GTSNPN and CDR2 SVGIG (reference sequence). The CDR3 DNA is TGTGCCTGGGGGGGGGAGGGCCTTAACGGGGAGCTGTTTTTT. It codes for CAWGGEGLNGELFF.

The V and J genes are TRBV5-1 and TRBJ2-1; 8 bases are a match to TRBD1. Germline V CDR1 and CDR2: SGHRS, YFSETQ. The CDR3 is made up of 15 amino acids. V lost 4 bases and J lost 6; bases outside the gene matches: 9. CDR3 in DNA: TGCGCCAGCAGCCACGACAGGGGAGTGGGCAATGAGCAGTTCTTC. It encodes CASSHDRGVGNEQFF.

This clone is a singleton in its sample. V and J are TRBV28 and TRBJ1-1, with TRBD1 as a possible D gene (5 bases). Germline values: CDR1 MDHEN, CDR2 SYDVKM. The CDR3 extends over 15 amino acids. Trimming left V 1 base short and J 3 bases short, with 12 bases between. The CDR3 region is CASSLSRGEYTEAFF. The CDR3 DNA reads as TGTGCCAGCAGTTTATCCCGGGGGGAGTACACTGAAGCTTTCTTT.

CDR3 sequence (DNA): TGTGCCAGCAGCTTCCTGTGGACTAGCGGGACAGCAGAGACCCAGTACTTC. As protein: CASSFLWTSGTAETQYF. The V and J genes are TRBV5-5 and TRBJ2-5; the match to TRBD2 covers 12 bases. The V segment lost 2 bases and the J segment 4 bases; nucleotides outside the gene matches: 9. CDR3 size: 17 residues. The germline V gene encodes CDR1 SGHKS and CDR2 YYEKEE (reference sequence).